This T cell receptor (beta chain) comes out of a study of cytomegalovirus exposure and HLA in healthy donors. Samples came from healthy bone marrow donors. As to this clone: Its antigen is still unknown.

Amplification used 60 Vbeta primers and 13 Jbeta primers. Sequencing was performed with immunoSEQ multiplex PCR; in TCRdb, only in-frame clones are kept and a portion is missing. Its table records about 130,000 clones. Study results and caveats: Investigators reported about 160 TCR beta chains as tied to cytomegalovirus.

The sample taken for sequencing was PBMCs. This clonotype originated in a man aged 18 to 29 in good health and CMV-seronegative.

CDR3 sequence reads: CASRQGAGQPQHF. The CDR3 bases are TGTGCCAGCAGGCAGGGGGCCGGACAGCCCCAGCATTTT. The rearrangement joins TRBV6-5 to TRBJ1-5; 8 bases align to TRBD1. Germline loops: CDR1 MNHEY, CDR2 SVGAGI. With V trimmed by 6 bases and J by 7 bases, 5 bases remained unmatched. This CDR3 is built from 13 residues.